This T cell receptor beta chain is from a study of tumor-infiltrating lymphocytes in primary liver carcinoma. Across the whole study: Patients included men and women of 30 to 69 years. Tumors were staged T1-T3 N0M0 and measured 4.2 to 10 cm across. General observations from the study: Tumors carried a top-250-clone fraction significantly exceeding that of blood (p = 0.039).

As concerns this clonotype: Its matching antigen is unknown.

Total RNA (around 0.45 ug) served as template for TCR beta cDNA synthesis primed by a constant-region primer. TCR beta libraries came from three nested multiplex PCR rounds using slightly modified ARM-PCR. TRBV1-TRBV30 forward primers paired with a C-beta reverse primer were used in the first two PCR rounds, which ran roughly 11 cycles each. In TCRdb, the multiplex PCR reads were re-called with MiXCR into one record per CDR3 protein. This sample has around 210,000 distinct CDR3 sequences, with about 61% found just once. Out of unsorted whole blood came the blood RNA, and germline DNA was extracted as well. Germline CDR1 SGHAT, CDR2 FQNNGV. The CDR3 contains 15 residues. With 3 bases removed from V and 4 bases from J, the gap between germline ends came to 15 bases.

The chain carries TRBV11-2 and TRBJ1-2, with D possibly TRBD1 on 6 matching bases. The sample consisted of peripheral blood. This TCR derives from a woman in her sixties or seventies with primary liver carcinoma and hepatitis B virus infection. CDR3 region: CASSLDTGAIYGYTF. CDR3 coding DNA: TGTGCCAGCAGCTTGGATACGGGGGCAATCTATGGCTACACCTTC.